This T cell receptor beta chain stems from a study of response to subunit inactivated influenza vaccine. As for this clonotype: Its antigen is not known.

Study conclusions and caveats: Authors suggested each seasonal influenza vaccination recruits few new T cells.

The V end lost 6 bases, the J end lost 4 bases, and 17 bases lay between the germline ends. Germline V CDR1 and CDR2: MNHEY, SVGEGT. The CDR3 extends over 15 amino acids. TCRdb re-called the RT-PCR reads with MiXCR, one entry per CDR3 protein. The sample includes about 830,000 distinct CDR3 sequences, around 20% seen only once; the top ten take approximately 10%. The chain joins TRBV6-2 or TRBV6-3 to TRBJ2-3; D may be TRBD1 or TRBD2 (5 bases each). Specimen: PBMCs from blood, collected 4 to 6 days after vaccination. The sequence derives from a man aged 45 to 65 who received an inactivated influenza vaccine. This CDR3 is CASRSRDAAADTQYF. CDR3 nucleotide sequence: TGTGCCAGCAGGAGCCGGGACGCCGCGGCAGATACGCAGTATTTT.